The clone carrying this T cell receptor (beta chain) was recorded once. The data were produced by immunoSEQ multiplex PCR, yet TCRdb's version contains in-frame clones alone and is incomplete. The sample lists 35,000 to 45,000 clones; approximately 88% were seen once. These data originate in a study of blood T cell repertoires in COVID-19. Study overall: COVID-19 samples collected from the United States, Italy and Spain covered acute and convalescent phases. Sources were T cells, B-cell-depleted T cells, or PBMCs; the material itself was cDNA or gDNA.

V shed 4 bases, J shed 7 bases, and the junction held 1 base outside the gene matches. CDR1 and CDR2 (germline): ENHRY, SYGVKD. The CDR3 has 13 amino acids. The receptor was derived from a human donor in a cohort sampled during active COVID-19. The sequencing input was peripheral blood. This rearrangement joins TRBV10-3 to TRBJ1-4; 9 positions match TRBD1. The CDR3 is CAISGQGVEKLFF. The CDR3 DNA sequence: TGTGCCATCAGTGGACAGGGGGTTGAAAAACTGTTTTTT.